Listed below are T cell receptor beta chains from one sample, sequenced in a study of cytomegalovirus exposure and HLA in healthy donors. Profiled with immunoSEQ multiplex PCR; TCRdb holds only in-frame clones, not every one. The profile shows some 150,000 clones, 70% to 90% of them singletons. The sample was PBMCs. These receptors came from a woman in her 30s in good health and CMV-seropositive. CDR3s include the opening cysteine and the closing phenylalanine or tryptophan. The order of the fields is D gene, V gene, clone size, J gene, CDR3 length, CDR3 DNA, CDR3 protein. D genes are given only for firm matches. The listing skips clone size in some rows; elsewhere it reads once, few, many or a size class.

D gene: NA
V gene: TRBV4-1
clone size: NA
J gene: TRBJ2-1
CDR3 length: 16
CDR3 DNA: TGCGCCAGTTCCAAGGGAGCGGGCGGACAATACAATGAGCAGTTCTTC
CDR3 protein: CASSKGAGGQYNEQFF

D gene: TRBD2
V gene: TRBV27
clone size: NA
J gene: TRBJ2-1
CDR3 length: 16
CDR3 DNA: TGTGCCAGCAGTCCTAGCGGGGGCCCTTCCTACAATGAGCAGTTCTTC
CDR3 protein: CASSPSGGPSYNEQFF

D gene: TRBD1
V gene: TRBV15
clone size: NA
J gene: TRBJ1-2
CDR3 length: 19
CDR3 DNA: TGTGCCACCAGCAGGCACTTGGAGTTACAGGGGTTTTGTAACTATGGCTACACCTTC
CDR3 protein: CATSRHLELQGFCNYGYTF

D gene: NA
V gene: TRBV6-1
clone size: NA
J gene: TRBJ1-3
CDR3 length: 17
CDR3 DNA: TGTGCCAGCAGTGAAACCTTAACAGGGATGGATGGAAACACCATATATTTT
CDR3 protein: CASSETLTGMDGNTIYF

D gene: NA
V gene: TRBV5-4
clone size: NA
J gene: TRBJ2-3
CDR3 length: 16
CDR3 DNA: TGTGCCAGCAGCTCCGGGTTGCAGGGCGGGGCAGATACGCAGTATTTT
CDR3 protein: CASSSGLQGGADTQYF

D gene: TRBD1
V gene: TRBV7-9
clone size: NA
J gene: TRBJ1-4
CDR3 length: 14
CDR3 DNA: TGTGCCAGCAGCTTAGGACAGGGGGGTGAAAAACTGTTTTTT
CDR3 protein: CASSLGQGGEKLFF

D gene: TRBD1
V gene: TRBV10-3
clone size: NA
J gene: TRBJ2-7
CDR3 length: 17
CDR3 DNA: TGTGCCATCAGTGAGGGCAGGGGGTCGGCAATCTCCTACGAGCAGTACTTC
CDR3 protein: CAISEGRGSAISYEQYF

D gene: TRBD2
V gene: TRBV14
clone size: NA
J gene: TRBJ2-5
CDR3 length: 19
CDR3 DNA: TGTGCCAGCAGCCAAGATGTTCGGTTAGCGGGGGGCTCACTAGAGACCCAGTACTTC
CDR3 protein: CASSQDVRLAGGSLETQYF

D gene: TRBD2
V gene: TRBV6-5
clone size: NA
J gene: TRBJ2-7
CDR3 length: 16
CDR3 DNA: TGTGCCAGCAGTTACTCGAGTTCGGGGGGTTCGCACGAGCAGTACTTC
CDR3 protein: CASSYSSSGGSHEQYF

D gene: NA
V gene: TRBV5-6
clone size: NA
J gene: TRBJ2-1
CDR3 length: 16
CDR3 DNA: TGTGCCAGCAGCGTAGTCCTGAGGCACGGATCCAATGAGCAGTTCTTC
CDR3 protein: CASSVVLRHGSNEQFF

D gene: NA
V gene: TRBV4-2
clone size: once
J gene: TRBJ1-2
CDR3 length: 15
CDR3 DNA: TGTGCCAGCAGCCAAGATCAGAGGCAGAATTATGGCTACACCTTC
CDR3 protein: CASSQDQRQNYGYTF

D gene: NA
V gene: TRBV30
clone size: NA
J gene: TRBJ1-1
CDR3 length: 13
CDR3 DNA: TGTGCCTGGAGTGATGAGGGTGCTCGGGAGGCTTTCTTT
CDR3 protein: CAWSDEGAREAFF

D gene: TRBD1
V gene: TRBV4-3
clone size: NA
J gene: TRBJ2-3
CDR3 length: 14
CDR3 DNA: TGCGCCAGCAGCCGCGGGACAGGGATTCGTACGCAGTATTTT
CDR3 protein: CASSRGTGIRTQYF

D gene: TRBD1
V gene: TRBV20-1
clone size: NA
J gene: TRBJ2-7
CDR3 length: 11
CDR3 DNA: TGCAGTGCGGGGGGGACAGGGGCTAAGTACTTC
CDR3 protein: CSAGGTGAKYF

D gene: TRBD1
V gene: TRBV2
clone size: NA
J gene: TRBJ1-6
CDR3 length: 14
CDR3 DNA: TGTGCCAGCAGAGCAGACAGGGGAACGGGGACCCTCCACTTT
CDR3 protein: CASRADRGTGTLHF

D gene: NA
V gene: TRBV5-1
clone size: NA
J gene: TRBJ2-3
CDR3 length: 15
CDR3 DNA: TGCGCCAGCAGCTACGGGGGAGCTAGCACAGATACGCAGTATTTT
CDR3 protein: CASSYGGASTDTQYF

D gene: NA
V gene: TRBV5-8
clone size: NA
J gene: TRBJ1-2
CDR3 length: 13
CDR3 DNA: TGTGCCAGCAGCAGACAGCTTAACTATGGCTACACCTTC
CDR3 protein: CASSRQLNYGYTF